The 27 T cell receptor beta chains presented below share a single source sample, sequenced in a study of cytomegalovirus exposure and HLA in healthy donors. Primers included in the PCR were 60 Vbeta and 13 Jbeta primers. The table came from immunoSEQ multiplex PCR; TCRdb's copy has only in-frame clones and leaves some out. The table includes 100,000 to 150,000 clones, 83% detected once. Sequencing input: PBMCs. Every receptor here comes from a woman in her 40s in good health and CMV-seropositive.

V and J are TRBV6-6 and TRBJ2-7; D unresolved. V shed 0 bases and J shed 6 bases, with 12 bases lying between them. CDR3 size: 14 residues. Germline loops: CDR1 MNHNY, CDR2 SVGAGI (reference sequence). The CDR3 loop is CASSYSKSVTEQYF. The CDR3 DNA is TGTGCCAGCAGTTACTCGAAGTCGGTCACCGAGCAGTACTTC.

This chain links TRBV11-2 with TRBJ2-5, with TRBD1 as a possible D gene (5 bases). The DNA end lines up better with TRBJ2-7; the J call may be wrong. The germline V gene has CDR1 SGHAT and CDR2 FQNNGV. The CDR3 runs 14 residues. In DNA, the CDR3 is TGTGCCAGCAGCTTAGATTTGCAGGGCTACGAGCAGTACTTC. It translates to CASSLDLQGYEQYF.

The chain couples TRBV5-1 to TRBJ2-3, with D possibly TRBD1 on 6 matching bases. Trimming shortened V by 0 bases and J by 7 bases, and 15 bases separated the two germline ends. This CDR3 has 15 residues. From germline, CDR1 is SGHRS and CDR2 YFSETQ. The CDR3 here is CASSLGGGEGNTQYF. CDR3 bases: TGCGCCAGCAGCTTGGGAGGGGGAGAGGGAAATACGCAGTATTTT.

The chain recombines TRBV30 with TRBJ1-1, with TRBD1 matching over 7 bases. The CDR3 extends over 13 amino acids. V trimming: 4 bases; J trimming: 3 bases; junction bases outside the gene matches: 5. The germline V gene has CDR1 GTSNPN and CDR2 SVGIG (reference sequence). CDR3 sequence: CAWINTGDTEAFF. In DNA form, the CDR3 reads TGTGCCTGGATCAATACAGGGGACACTGAAGCTTTCTTT. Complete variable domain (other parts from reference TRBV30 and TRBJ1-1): SQTIHQWPATLVQPVGSPLSLECTVEGTSNPNLYWYRQAAGRGLQLLFYSVGIGQISSEVPQNLSASRPQDRQFILSSKKLLLSDSGFYLCAWINTGDTEAFFGQGTRLTVV.

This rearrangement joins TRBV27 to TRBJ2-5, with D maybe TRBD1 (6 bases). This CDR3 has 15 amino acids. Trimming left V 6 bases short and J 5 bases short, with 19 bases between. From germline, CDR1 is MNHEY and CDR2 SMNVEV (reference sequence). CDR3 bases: TGTGCCAGCAGCCCACTATGGACAGCCGCGGAGACCCAGTACTTC. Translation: CASSPLWTAAETQYF.

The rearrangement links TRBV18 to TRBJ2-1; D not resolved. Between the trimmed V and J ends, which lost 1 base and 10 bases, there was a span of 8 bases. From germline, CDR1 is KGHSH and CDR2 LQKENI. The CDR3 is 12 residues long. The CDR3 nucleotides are TGTGCCAGCTCACCACGCCTACTGGAGCAGTTCTTC. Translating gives CASSPRLLEQFF.

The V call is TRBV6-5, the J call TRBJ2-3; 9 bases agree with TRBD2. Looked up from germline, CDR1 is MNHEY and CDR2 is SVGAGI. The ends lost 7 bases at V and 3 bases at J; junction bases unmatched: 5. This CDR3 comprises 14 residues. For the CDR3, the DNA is TGTGCCAGCACCGGACTAGCGTCTACAGATACGCAGTATTTT. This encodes CASTGLASTDTQYF.

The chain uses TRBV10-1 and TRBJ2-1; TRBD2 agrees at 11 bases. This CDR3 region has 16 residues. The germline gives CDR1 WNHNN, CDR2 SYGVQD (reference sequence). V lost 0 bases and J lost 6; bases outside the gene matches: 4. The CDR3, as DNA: TGCGCCAGCAGTGAGTCGAGGCTAGCGGGAGGCAATGAGCAGTTCTTC. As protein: CASSESRLAGGNEQFF.

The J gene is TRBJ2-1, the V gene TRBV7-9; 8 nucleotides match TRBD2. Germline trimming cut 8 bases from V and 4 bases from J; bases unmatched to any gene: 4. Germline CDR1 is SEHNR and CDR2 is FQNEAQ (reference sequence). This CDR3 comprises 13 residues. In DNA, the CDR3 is TGTGCCAGCGGGGCGGGAGGTTACAATGAGCAGTTCTTC. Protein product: CASGAGGYNEQFF.

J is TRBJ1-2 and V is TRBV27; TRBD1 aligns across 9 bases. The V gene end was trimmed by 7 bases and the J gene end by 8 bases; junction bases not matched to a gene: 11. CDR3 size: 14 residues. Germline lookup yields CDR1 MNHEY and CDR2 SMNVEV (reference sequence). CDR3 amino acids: CASTTTRTGEGYTF. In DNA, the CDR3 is TGTGCCAGCACCACCACCCGGACAGGGGAGGGCTACACCTTC.

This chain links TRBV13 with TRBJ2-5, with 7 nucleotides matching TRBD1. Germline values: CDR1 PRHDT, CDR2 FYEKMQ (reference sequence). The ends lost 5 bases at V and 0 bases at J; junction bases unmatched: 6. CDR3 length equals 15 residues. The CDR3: CASSEQGSNQETQYF. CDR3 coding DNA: TGTGCCAGCAGCGAACAGGGGTCGAACCAAGAGACCCAGTACTTC.

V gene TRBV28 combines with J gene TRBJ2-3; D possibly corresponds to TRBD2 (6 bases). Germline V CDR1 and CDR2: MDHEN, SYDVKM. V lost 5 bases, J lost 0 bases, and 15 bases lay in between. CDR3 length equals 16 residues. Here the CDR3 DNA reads TGTGCCAGCAGTCTCCCCGGAGGAGGGAGCACAGATACGCAGTATTTT. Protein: CASSLPGGGSTDTQYF.

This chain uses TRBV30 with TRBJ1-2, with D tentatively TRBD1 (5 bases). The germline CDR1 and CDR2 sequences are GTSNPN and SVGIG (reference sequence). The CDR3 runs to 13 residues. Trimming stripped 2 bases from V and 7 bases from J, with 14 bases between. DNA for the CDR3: TGTGCCTGGAGTTTGGGGCGCGGGGGTGGCTACACCTTC. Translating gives CAWSLGRGGGYTF.

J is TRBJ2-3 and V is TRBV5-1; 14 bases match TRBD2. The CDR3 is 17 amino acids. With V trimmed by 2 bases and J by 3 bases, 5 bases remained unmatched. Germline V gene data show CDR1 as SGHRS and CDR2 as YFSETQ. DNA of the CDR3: TGCGCCAGCAGCTTCCTGGGACTAGCGGGAGAAACAGATACGCAGTATTTT. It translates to CASSFLGLAGETDTQYF.

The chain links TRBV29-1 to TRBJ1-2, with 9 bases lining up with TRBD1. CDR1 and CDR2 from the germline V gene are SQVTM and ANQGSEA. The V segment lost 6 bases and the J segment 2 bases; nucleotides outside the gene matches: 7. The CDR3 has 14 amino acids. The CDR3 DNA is TGCAGCGTGGAAACCGGGACAGGGAACTATGGCTACACCTTC. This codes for CSVETGTGNYGYTF.

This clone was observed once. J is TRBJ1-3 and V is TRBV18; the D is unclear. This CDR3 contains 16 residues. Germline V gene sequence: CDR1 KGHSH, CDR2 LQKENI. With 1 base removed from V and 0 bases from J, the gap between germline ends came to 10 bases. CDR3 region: CASSPLPQTSGNTIYF. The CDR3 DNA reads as TGTGCCAGCTCACCACTTCCACAGACCTCTGGAAACACCATATATTTT.

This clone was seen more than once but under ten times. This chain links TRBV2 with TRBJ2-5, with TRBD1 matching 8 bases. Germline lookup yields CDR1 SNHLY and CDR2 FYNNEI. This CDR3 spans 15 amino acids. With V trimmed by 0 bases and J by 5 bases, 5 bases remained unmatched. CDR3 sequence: CASSEALGQGETQYF. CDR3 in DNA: TGTGCCAGCAGTGAAGCGCTAGGACAGGGTGAGACCCAGTACTTC.

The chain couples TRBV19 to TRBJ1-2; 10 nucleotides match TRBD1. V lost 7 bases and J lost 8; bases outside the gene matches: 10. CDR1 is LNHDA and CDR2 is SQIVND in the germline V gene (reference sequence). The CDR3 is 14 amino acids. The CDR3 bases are TGTGCCAGTATCCCCGCGACAGGGGGCCGGGGCTACACCTTC. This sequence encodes CASIPATGGRGYTF.

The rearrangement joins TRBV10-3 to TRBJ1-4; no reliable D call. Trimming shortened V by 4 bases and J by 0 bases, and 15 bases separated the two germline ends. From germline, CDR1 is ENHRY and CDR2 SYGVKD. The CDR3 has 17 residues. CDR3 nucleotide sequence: TGTGCCATCAGTGCGCTTAGAGGAGTTGCAACTAATGAAAAACTGTTTTTT. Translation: CAISALRGVATNEKLFF.

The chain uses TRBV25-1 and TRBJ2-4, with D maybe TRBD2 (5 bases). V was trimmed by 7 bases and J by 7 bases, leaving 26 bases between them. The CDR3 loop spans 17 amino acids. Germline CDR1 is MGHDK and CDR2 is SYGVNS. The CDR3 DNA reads TGTGCCAGCAACCCTTGCAAGAGGGCTAGTGTGGCCAACATTCAGTACTTC. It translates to CASNPCKRASVANIQYF. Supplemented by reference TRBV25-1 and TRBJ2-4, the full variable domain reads EADIYQTPRYLVIGTGKKITLECSQTMGHDKMYWYQQDPGMELHLIHYSYGVNSTEKGDLSSESTVSRIRTEHFPLTLESARPSHTSQYLCASNPCKRASVANIQYFGAGTRLSVL.

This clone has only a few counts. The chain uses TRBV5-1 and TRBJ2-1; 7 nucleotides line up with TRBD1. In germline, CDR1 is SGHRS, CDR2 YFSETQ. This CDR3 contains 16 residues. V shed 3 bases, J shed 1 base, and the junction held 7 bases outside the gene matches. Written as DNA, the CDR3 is TGCGCCAGCAGCTCGACTCCAGGGGGATCCTACAATGAGCAGTTCTTC. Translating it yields CASSSTPGGSYNEQFF.

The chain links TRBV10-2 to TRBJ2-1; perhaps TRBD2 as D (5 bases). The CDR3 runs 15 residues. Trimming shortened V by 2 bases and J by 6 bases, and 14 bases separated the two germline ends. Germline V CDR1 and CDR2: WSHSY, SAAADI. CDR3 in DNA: TGCGCCAGCAGTGAGCCCCCCGGGGAGTTCAATGAGCAGTTCTTC. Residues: CASSEPPGEFNEQFF.

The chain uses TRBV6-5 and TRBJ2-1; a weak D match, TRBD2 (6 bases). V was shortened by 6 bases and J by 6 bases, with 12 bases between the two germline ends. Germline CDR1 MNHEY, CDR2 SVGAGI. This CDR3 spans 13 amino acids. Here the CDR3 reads CASSPGTSNEQFF. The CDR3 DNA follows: TGTGCCAGCAGCCCTGGGACTTCCAATGAGCAGTTCTTC.

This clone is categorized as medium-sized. The CDR3 protein is CASSLPGGSGPYNEQFF. CDR3 bases: TGTGCCAGCAGTTTACCCGGAGGGAGCGGGCCATACAATGAGCAGTTCTTC. V gene TRBV28 combines with J gene TRBJ2-1, with D maybe TRBD2 (6 bases). This CDR3 comprises 17 residues. Trimming stripped 2 bases from V and 4 bases from J, with 18 bases between. The germline V gene has CDR1 MDHEN and CDR2 SYDVKM.

CDR3 amino acids: CASSYPDRSYEQYF. The DNA of the CDR3 is TGTGCCAGCAGTTACCCGGACAGATCCTACGAGCAGTACTTC. The gene calls are TRBV6-5 and TRBJ2-7; D is possibly TRBD1 (6 bases). The V and J ends lost 2 bases and 1 base respectively, with 9 bases between them. This CDR3 is 14 amino acids long. Germline-derived CDR1 and CDR2 are MNHEY and SVGAGI.

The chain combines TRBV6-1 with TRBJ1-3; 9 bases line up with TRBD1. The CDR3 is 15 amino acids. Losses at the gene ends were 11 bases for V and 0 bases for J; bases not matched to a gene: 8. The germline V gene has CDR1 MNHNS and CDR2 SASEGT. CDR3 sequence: CAADRGASSGNTIYF. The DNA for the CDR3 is TGTGCCGCGGACAGGGGCGCTAGCTCTGGAAACACCATATATTTT.

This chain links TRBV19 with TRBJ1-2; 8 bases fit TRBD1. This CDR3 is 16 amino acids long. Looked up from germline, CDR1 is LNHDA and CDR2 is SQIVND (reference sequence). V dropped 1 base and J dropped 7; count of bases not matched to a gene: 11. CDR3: CASSIGWTGISAGYTF. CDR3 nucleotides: TGTGCCAGTAGTATAGGTTGGACAGGGATTTCTGCTGGCTACACCTTC.